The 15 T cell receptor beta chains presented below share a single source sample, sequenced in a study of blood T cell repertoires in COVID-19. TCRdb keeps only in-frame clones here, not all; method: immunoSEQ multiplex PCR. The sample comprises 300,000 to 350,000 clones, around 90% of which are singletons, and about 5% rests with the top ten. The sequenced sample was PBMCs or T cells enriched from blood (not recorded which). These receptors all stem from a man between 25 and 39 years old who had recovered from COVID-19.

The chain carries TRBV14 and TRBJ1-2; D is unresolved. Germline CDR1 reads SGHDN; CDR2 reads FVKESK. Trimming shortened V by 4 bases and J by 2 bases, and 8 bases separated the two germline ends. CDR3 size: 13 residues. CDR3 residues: CASSPDINYGYTF. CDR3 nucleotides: TGTGCCAGCAGCCCCGACATCAACTATGGCTACACCTTC.

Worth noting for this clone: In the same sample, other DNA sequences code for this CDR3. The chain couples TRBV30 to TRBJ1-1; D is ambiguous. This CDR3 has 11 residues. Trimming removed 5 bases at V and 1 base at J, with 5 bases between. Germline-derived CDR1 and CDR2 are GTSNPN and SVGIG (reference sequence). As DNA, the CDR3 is TGTGCCTGGGGCAGGAACACTGAAGCTTTCTTT. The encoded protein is CAWGRNTEAFF.

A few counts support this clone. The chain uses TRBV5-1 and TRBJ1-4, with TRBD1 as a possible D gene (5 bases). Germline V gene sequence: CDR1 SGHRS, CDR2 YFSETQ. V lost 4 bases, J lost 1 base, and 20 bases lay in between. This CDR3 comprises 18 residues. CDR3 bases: TGCGCCAGCAGCCCCCTACCACGGGACTTGGGAACTAATGAAAAACTGTTTTTT. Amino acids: CASSPLPRDLGTNEKLFF.

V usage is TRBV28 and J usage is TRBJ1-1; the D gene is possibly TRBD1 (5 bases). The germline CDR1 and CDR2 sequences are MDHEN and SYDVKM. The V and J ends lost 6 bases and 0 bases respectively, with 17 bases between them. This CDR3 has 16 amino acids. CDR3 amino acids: CASRLRQTPMNTEAFF. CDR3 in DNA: TGTGCCAGCAGACTCCGACAGACACCCATGAACACTGAAGCTTTCTTT.

The CDR3 protein is CASSYSVHTNYGYTF. As DNA, the CDR3 is TGTGCCAGCAGTTACTCGGTCCACACTAACTATGGCTACACCTTC. The V call is TRBV6-5, the J call TRBJ1-2; D remains ambiguous. Germline V gene lookup returns CDR1 MNHEY and CDR2 SVGAGI. The CDR3 sequence is 15 residues long. Trimming removed 0 bases from V and 0 bases from J, with 8 bases in between.

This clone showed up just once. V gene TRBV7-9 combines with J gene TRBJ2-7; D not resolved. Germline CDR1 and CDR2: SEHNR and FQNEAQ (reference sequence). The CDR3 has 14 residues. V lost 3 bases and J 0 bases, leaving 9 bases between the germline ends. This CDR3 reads CASSLTQDSYEQYF. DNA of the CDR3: TGTGCCAGCAGCTTGACCCAGGACTCCTACGAGCAGTACTTC.

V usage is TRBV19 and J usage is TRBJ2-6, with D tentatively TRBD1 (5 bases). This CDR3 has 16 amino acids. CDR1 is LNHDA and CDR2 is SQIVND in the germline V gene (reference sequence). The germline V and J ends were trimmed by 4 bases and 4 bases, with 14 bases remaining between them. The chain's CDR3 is CASSKGVFTGANVLTF. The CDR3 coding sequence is TGTGCCAGTAGTAAAGGGGTATTCACCGGGGCCAACGTCCTGACTTTC.

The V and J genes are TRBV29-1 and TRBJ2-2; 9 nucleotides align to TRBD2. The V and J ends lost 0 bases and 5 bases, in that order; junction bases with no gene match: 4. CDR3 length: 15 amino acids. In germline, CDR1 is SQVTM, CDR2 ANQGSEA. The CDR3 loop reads CSVEDGTSRTGELFF. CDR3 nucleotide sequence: TGCAGCGTTGAAGACGGGACTAGCCGGACCGGGGAGCTGTTTTTT.

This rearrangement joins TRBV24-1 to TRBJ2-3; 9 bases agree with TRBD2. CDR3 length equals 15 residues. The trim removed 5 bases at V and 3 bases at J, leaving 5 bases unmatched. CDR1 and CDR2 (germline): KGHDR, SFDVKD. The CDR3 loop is CATSGGGGATDTQYF. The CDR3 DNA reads TGTGCCACCAGTGGTGGCGGGGGGGCAACAGATACGCAGTATTTT.

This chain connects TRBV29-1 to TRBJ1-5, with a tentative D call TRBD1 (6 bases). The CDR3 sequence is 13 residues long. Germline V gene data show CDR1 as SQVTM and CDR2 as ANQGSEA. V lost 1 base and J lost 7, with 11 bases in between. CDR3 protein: CSVEVDRNQPQHF. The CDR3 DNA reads TGCAGCGTTGAAGTCGACAGGAACCAGCCCCAGCATTTT.

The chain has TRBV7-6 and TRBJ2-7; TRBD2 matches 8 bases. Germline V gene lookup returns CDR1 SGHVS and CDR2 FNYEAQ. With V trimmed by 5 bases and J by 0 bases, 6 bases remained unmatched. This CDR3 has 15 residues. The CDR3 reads CASSRPGGGSYEQYF. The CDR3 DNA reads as TGTGCCAGCAGCCGTCCGGGGGGGGGCTCCTACGAGCAGTACTTC. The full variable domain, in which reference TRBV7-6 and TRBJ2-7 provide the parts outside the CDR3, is GAGVSQSPRYKVTKRGQDVALRCDPISGHVSLYWYRQALGQGPEFLTYFNYEAQQDKSGLPNDRFSAERPEGSISTLTIQRTEQRDSAMYRCASSRPGGGSYEQYFGPGTRLTVT.

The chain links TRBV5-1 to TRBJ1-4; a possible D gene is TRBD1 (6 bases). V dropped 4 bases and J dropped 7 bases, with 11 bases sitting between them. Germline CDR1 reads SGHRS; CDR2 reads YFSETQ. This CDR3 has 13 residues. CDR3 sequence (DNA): TGCGCCAGCAGCACAGGGACATTTGAAAAACTGTTTTTT. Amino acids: CASSTGTFEKLFF.

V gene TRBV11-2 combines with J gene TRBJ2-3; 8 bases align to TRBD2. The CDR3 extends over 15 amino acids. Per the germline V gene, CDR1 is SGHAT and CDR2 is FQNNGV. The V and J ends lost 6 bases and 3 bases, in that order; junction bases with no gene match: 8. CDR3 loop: CASSDRGGQTDTQYF. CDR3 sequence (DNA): TGTGCCAGCAGTGATCGGGGGGGCCAAACAGATACGCAGTATTTT.

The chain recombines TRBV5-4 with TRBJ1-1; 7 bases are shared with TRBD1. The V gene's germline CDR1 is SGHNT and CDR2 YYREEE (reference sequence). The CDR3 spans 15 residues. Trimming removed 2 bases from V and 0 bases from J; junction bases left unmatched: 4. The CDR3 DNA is TGTGCCAGCAGCTTCTCAGGGGGGATGAACACTGAAGCTTTCTTT. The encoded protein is CASSFSGGMNTEAFF. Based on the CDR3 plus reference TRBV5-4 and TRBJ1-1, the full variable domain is ETGVTQSPTHLIKTRGQQVTLRCSSQSGHNTVSWYQQALGQGPQFIFQYYREEENGRGNFPPRFSGLQFPNYSSELNVNALELDDSALYLCASSFSGGMNTEAFFGQGTRLTVV.

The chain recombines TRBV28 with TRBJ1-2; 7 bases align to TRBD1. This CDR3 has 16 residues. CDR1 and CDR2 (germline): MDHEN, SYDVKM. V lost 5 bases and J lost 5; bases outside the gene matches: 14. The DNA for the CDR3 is TGTGCCAGCAGTCCCAGCTACTCACAGGGGAATTATGGCTACACCTTC. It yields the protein CASSPSYSQGNYGYTF.